This TCR beta chain comes out of a study of vaccination and CD4 T cells after COVID-19 (dated 2022 in TCRdb). General notes on the study: SARS-CoV-2 positivity had been established in the convalescent patients by nasal swab PCR, and mild disease was recorded in several of these patients and severe disease in one. In the convalescent cohort there were six males and four females, among whom were two Hispanic individuals, seven Caucasians, two Asians and one multiracial person. Participants received two doses of either the Pfizer-BioNTech BNT162b2 vaccine (n=8) or the Moderna mRNA-1273 vaccine (n=2). Post-COVID blood samples from convalescent patients were collected a median of about 100 days after diagnosis, with a range of roughly 30 to 161 days. Post-vaccine blood samples were obtained a median of about 72 days after the second vaccine dose, with a range of roughly 13 to 250 days. In roughly 11 COVID-19 convalescent patients and 4 infection-naive healthy vaccine recipients, the spike-specific CD4+ TCR repertoire before mRNA vaccination was compared with the repertoire after mRNA vaccination. Points the paper makes about the study in general: The study included relatively few convalescent patients and did not analyze early timepoints after natural infection. In convalescent patients, nearly all vaccine-specific clones (304 of 307) were found to be mono-reactive for SARS-CoV-2 spike rather than cross-reactive with common cold coronaviruses. In convalescent patients, a median roughly 86% of post-vaccine SARS-CoV-2-reactive clones were detected only after vaccination, suggesting vaccine-specific priming. Although the median number of SARS-CoV-2-reactive clonotypes went up from some 23 after infection to 35 to 40 after vaccination, the increase was not significant.

The positive SARS-CoV-2 PCR tests of the convalescent patients were dated from March to December 2020, before the Alpha, Beta and Delta variants emerged in the United States. Ficoll-Paque Plus gradient centrifugation was used to isolate PBMCs from whole blood, and the isolated PBMCs were then either used fresh or cryopreserved at -140C. The library was made by PCR. TCRdb shows the sequencer as Illumina iSeq 100. As for the authors' bioinformatics: Non-productive sequences were removed, and CDR3s that did not start with C, did not end with F or W, or were shorter than 7 amino acids were discarded. CDR3 homology was assessed with Levenshtein distances (stringdist) and unrooted phylogenetic trees (ape) in R version 3.6.1. TCRdb trimmed the raw reads at Q25, called clones with MiXCR and kept productive beta chains. Under each unique CDR3 protein, matching rows form one entry showing the most common genes and DNA. The V and J calls, along with clone size, are taken from TCRdb and not from the paper's own processing. Within this sample are 12,000 to 15,000 distinct CDR3 sequences, with 69% of them counted one time only. Clones ranked in the top ten supply about 1.1% of the sample.

On this clonotype itself: The specificity of this receptor is unknown. Per-nucleotide qualities are absent, and no much larger clonotype sits a single base away.

The sequencing used CD4+ T cells from blood, collected after SARS-CoV-2 vaccination. The sequence came from a human donor who had recovered from COVID-19.

CDR3 reads: CASSPRRQGSQPQHF. DNA sequence: TGTGCCAGCAGCCCCCGCAGACAGGGCAGCCAGCCCCAGCATTTT. The sequence joins TRBV7-8 to TRBJ1-5; the central 7 bases match TRBD1. The CDR3 runs 15 residues from the cysteine to the phenylalanine. Only the CDR3 region is kept as DNA, spanning 45 bases read in frame from base 1. Ends trimmed: V by 5 bases, J by 7 bases; bases unmatched to a gene: 11. CDR1 is given as SGHVS and CDR2 as FQNEAQ, both from the germline V gene. Reference TRBV7-8 and TRBJ1-5 genes cover what lies past the CDR3, so the full variable domain is GAGVSQSPRYKVAKRGQDVALRCDPISGHVSLFWYQQALGQGPEFLTYFQNEAQLDKSGLPSDRFFAERPEGSVSTLKIQRTQQEDSAVYLCASSPRRQGSQPQHFGDGTRLSIL.